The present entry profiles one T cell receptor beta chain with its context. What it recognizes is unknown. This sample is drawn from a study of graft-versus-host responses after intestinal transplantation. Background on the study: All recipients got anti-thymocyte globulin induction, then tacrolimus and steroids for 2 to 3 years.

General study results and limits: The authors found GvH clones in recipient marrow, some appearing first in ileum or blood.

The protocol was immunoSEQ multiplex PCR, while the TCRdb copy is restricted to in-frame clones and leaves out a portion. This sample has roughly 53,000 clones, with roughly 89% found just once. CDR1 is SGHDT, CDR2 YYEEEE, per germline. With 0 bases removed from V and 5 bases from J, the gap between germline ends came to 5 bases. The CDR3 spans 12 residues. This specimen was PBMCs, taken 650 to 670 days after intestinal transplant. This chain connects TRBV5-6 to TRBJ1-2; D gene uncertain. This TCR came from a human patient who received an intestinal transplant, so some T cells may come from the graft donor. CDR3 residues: CASSLDGYGYTF. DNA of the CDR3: TGTGCCAGCAGCTTGGACGGTTATGGCTACACCTTC.